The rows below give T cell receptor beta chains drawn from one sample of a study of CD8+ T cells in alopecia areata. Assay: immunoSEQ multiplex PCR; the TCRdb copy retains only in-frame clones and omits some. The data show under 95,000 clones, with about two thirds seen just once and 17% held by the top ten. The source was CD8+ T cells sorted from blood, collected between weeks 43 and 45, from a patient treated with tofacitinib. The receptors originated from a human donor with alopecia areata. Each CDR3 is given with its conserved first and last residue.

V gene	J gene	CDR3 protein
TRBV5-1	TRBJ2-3	CASSLAGGGTDTQYF
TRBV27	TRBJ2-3	CASSLSRIPTDTQYF
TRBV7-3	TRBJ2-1	CASSLDRVGEQFF
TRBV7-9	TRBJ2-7	CASSHNLYEQYF
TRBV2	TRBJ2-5	CASTNPRGDRGETQYF
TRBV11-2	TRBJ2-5	CASSLWRQETQYF
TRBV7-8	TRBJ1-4	CASSPLAGSDEKLFF
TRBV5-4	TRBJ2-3	CASSLGLAGVTDTQYF
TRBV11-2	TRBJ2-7	CASSLLGYEQYF
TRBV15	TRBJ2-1	CATSRDGAGGREQFF
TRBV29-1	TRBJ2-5	CSLSLAGGGETQYF
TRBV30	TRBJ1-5	CAWSPTGRNQPQHF
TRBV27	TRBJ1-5	CASSLDRGSNQPQHF
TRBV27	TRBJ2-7	CASSFGTAYEQYF
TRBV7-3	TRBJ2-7	CASSEYQNGEQYF
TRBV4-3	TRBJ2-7	CASSQGPGFLYEQYF
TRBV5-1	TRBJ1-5	CASSLMGASNQPQHF
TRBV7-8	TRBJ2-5	CASSLGGVETQYF
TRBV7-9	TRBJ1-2	CASSSRTGSYGYTF
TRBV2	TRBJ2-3	CASISKPQSADTQYF
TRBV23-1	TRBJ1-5	CASSQPGGQPQHF
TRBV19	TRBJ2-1	CASSIAPPGSSYNEQFF